The 20 T cell receptor beta chains below all came from one sample that was sequenced in a study of T cells in tuberculosis. Time point reported: new active TB diagnosis, blood taken before or within 7 days of starting treatment. Here immunoSEQ multiplex PCR was the method, and the copy in TCRdb shows in-frame clones only, minus some. Of about 30,000 clones in the sample, about 92% were seen once. The sequencing used PBMCs, collected at tuberculosis diagnosis. The receptors shown here come from an adult with tuberculosis.

The rearrangement uses TRBV29-1 and TRBJ2-2, with 11 positions matching TRBD1. This CDR3 has 16 residues. With 1 base clipped from V and 5 bases from J, the junction kept 6 bases outside the gene matches. The V gene's germline CDR1 is SQVTM and CDR2 ANQGSEA. The CDR3 sequence: CSVEAGQGARTGELFF. The CDR3, as DNA: TGCAGCGTTGAAGCCGGACAGGGGGCGCGGACCGGGGAGCTGTTTTTT.

The chain uses TRBV4-1 and TRBJ1-1, with 8 nucleotides matching TRBD1. CDR3 length: 14 residues. Germline V gene data show CDR1 as MGHRA and CDR2 as YSYEKL. Unmatched junction bases numbered 2, after V lost 2 bases and J lost 3 bases. CDR3 DNA: TGCGCCAGCAGCCAACTACAGGGGGACACTGAAGCTTTCTTT. Its protein product is CASSQLQGDTEAFF.

This chain joins TRBV21-1 and TRBJ2-1; TRBD1 is the table's D call, not checked against the DNA. TRBV21-1 is classified as a pseudogene. This CDR3 is 13 amino acids long. Here the CDR3 DNA reads TGTGCCAGCAGGGGACAGGGGGACGGTGAGCAGTTCTTC. Translation: CASRGQGDGEQFF.

The genes are TRBV4-1 and TRBJ1-5; TRBD1 is a possible D gene (6 bases). The V end was cut by 5 bases, the J end by 7 bases, with 15 bases between. Germline assignment: CDR1 MGHRA and CDR2 YSYEKL. This CDR3 spans 14 amino acids. CDR3 sequence reads: CASSGGQWVQPQHF. In DNA form, the CDR3 reads TGCGCCAGCAGCGGTGGACAGTGGGTCCAGCCCCAGCATTTT.

CDR3 in amino acids: CASSVAGLGYGYTF. CDR3 nucleotides: TGTGCCAGCAGCGTAGCAGGGCTCGGCTATGGCTACACCTTC. J is TRBJ1-2 and V is TRBV9, with a weak D call TRBD1 (5 bases). Germline assignment: CDR1 SGDLS and CDR2 YYNGEE. V lost 0 bases and J 4 bases, leaving 10 bases between the germline ends. The CDR3 is 14 residues long.

The chain joins TRBV10-1 to TRBJ2-7, with 7 bases aligning to TRBD2. CDR1 and CDR2 from the germline V gene are WNHNN and SYGVQD (reference sequence). The CDR3 extends over 14 amino acids. V shed 3 bases and J 1 base; nucleotides not matched to a gene: 3. The CDR3 loop reads CASSENSGSYEQYF. CDR3 DNA sequence: TGCGCCAGCAGTGAAAATAGCGGGTCCTACGAGCAGTACTTC.

The V call is TRBV19, the J call TRBJ1-4, with D uncertain. The CDR3 spans 12 residues. Per the germline V gene, CDR1 is LNHDA and CDR2 is SQIVND (reference sequence). Trimming took 7 bases from V and 8 from J, leaving 11 bases between them. CDR3 bases: TGTGCCAGTAAGGGAGAAGGCGAAAAACTGTTTTTT. As protein: CASKGEGEKLFF.

This clone appeared a single time. CDR3 in DNA: TGTGCCAGCAGTTTTGAGGGTTCCCCCTATGGGGGCTACACCTTC. Amino acids: CASSFEGSPYGGYTF. This chain links TRBV27 with TRBJ1-2; D remains ambiguous. Trimming left V 3 bases short and J 8 bases short, with 19 bases between. Germline V gene lookup returns CDR1 MNHEY and CDR2 SMNVEV (reference sequence). CDR3 size: 15 residues.

This clone was observed a single time. The V call is TRBV11-3, the J call TRBJ2-2; D is perhaps TRBD2 (6 bases). Trimming left V 5 bases short and J 4 bases short, with 8 bases between. This CDR3 region has 13 residues. CDR1 SGHNT and CDR2 YENEEA come from the germline V gene. The DNA of the CDR3 is TGTGCCAGCAGCCCCGGGGGCACCGGGGAGCTGTTTTTT. It yields the protein CASSPGGTGELFF.

The V call is TRBV6-1, the J call TRBJ2-1; TRBD1 aligns across 7 bases. The CDR3 consists of 15 residues. Looked up from germline, CDR1 is MNHNS and CDR2 is SASEGT. With 6 bases clipped from V and 7 bases from J, the junction kept 12 bases outside the gene matches. CDR3 sequence: CASSTAGGRRNEQFF. CDR3 coding DNA: TGTGCCAGCAGCACCGCAGGGGGTCGGAGGAATGAGCAGTTCTTC.

The genes are TRBV5-6 and TRBJ1-1; D unclear. Per the germline V gene, CDR1 is SGHDT and CDR2 is YYEEEE. V lost 2 bases and J 3 bases, leaving 14 bases between the germline ends. The length of the CDR3 is 15 residues. CDR3 in amino acids: CASSLAGLRDTEAFF. CDR3 DNA sequence: TGTGCCAGCAGCTTAGCGGGGTTGAGGGACACTGAAGCTTTCTTT. Full variable domain (missing parts from reference TRBV5-6 and TRBJ1-1): DAGVTQSPTHLIKTRGQQVTLRCSPKSGHDTVSWYQQALGQGPQFIFQYYEEEERQRGNFPDRFSGHQFPNYSSELNVNALLLGDSALYLCASSLAGLRDTEAFFGQGTRLTVV.

This chain connects TRBV5-6 to TRBJ2-7; D is ambiguous. V was pared by 2 bases and J by 3 bases, with 12 bases between. The length of the CDR3 is 14 residues. Germline V gene data show CDR1 as SGHDT and CDR2 as YYEEEE. Here the CDR3 reads CASSLRQVNYEQYF. CDR3 sequence (DNA): TGTGCCAGCAGCTTAAGGCAGGTTAACTACGAGCAGTACTTC.

The chain carries TRBV7-3 and TRBJ2-1; D is perhaps TRBD1 (5 bases). Germline V gene lookup returns CDR1 SGHTA and CDR2 FQGTGA. V lost 5 bases, J lost 5 bases, and 13 bases lay in between. This CDR3 is 14 amino acids long. CDR3: CASSPRQNNNEQFF. The CDR3, as DNA: TGTGCCAGCAGCCCCAGACAGAACAACAATGAGCAGTTCTTC.

The chain joins TRBV30 to TRBJ1-2, with no clear D. Trimming left V 0 bases short and J 10 bases short, with 15 bases between. CDR1 is GTSNPN, CDR2 SVGIG, per germline (reference sequence). This CDR3 comprises 13 residues. This chain's CDR3 is CAWSVRSSMVYTF. The CDR3 DNA is TGTGCCTGGAGTGTACGAAGTAGTATGGTCTACACCTTC.

In this sample, this clone turned up once. The chain uses TRBV27 and TRBJ2-3, with D unclear. This CDR3 contains 13 residues. Trimming pared 6 bases from V and 0 bases from J, leaving 7 bases between. Germline CDR1 reads MNHEY; CDR2 reads SMNVEV (reference sequence). The CDR3 region has the DNA TGTGCCAGCAGGTTCTTCAGCACAGATACGCAGTATTTT. This encodes CASRFFSTDTQYF.

The CDR3 here is CASSLAGSRGNNGYTF. In DNA, the CDR3 is TGTGCCAGCAGCTTGGCGGGGAGCAGGGGAAATAATGGCTACACCTTC. The gene calls are TRBV5-8 and TRBJ1-2; D may be TRBD1 (6 bases). This CDR3 contains 16 residues. V lost 0 bases and J lost 6, with 18 bases in between. Germline CDR1 SGHTS, CDR2 YDEGEE.

The chain couples TRBV2 to TRBJ2-3; unclear D gene. The CDR3 contains 16 residues. Germline loops: CDR1 SNHLY, CDR2 FYNNEI. Trimming left V 0 bases short and J 2 bases short, with 12 bases between. The CDR3 protein is CASSEALRLVTDTQYF. In DNA form, the CDR3 reads TGTGCCAGCAGTGAAGCGCTTCGGTTAGTCACAGATACGCAGTATTTT.

By sample share, this clone is large (0.1 to 1%). The V and J genes are TRBV15 and TRBJ1-6, with TRBD1 matching over 9 bases. Germline CDR1 LNHNV, CDR2 YYDKDF (reference sequence). V lost 8 bases and J lost 8; bases outside the gene matches: 7. CDR3 length: 14 residues. CDR3: CATEEGQGDSPLHF. CDR3 nucleotides: TGTGCCACCGAGGAGGGACAGGGAGATTCACCCCTCCACTTT.

The sample holds a few counts of this clone. V usage is TRBV4-2 and J usage is TRBJ2-3; D gene uncertain. Trimming removed 4 bases at V and 2 bases at J, with 16 bases between. This CDR3 has 16 amino acids. Germline V gene lookup returns CDR1 LGHNA and CDR2 YNFKEQ. The CDR3, as DNA: TGTGCCAGCAGCCGAGGCCCCTTAGTGGTCACAGATACGCAGTATTTT. Its protein is CASSRGPLVVTDTQYF.

The chain joins TRBV19 to TRBJ1-2, with 7 bases that match TRBD1. V trimming: 7 bases; J trimming: 3 bases; junction bases outside the gene matches: 5. Per the germline V gene, CDR1 is LNHDA and CDR2 is SQIVND (reference sequence). CDR3 size: 13 residues. CDR3 in amino acids: CASTTTGDYGYTF. CDR3 nucleotides: TGTGCCAGTACCACCACAGGGGACTATGGCTACACCTTC.